The clone carrying this TCR beta chain was counted ten times or more. Via MiXCR, TCRdb re-called the 5' RACE reads, giving one row per CDR3 protein. The profile shows 65,000 to 90,000 distinct CDR3 sequences, roughly 5.1% of them singletons. The entry originates in a study of T cells of healthy individuals. Germline-derived CDR1 and CDR2 are MNHEY and SVGAGI. V lost 0 bases to trimming and J lost 10 bases, with 13 bases between them. The CDR3 has 15 amino acids. The chain carries TRBV6-5 and TRBJ1-6; D remains unclear. This TCR was sampled from a female donor in good health. CDR3 sequence reads: CASSYSTRGRSPLHF. For the CDR3, the DNA is TGTGCCAGCAGTTACTCGACTAGAGGACGGTCACCCCTCCACTTT.